The 19 T cell receptor beta chains below come from one sample, sequenced in a study of T-cell memory formation after mild COVID-19. TCRdb ran MiXCR on the 5' RACE reads and lists one entry per CDR3 protein. This sample yields about 150,000 distinct CDR3 sequences, of which about 23% are seen a single time; approximately 24% belongs to the top ten. What was sequenced was PBMCs or a T cell subset sorted from them (not recorded which). These receptors all come from an adult woman who had mild COVID-19 (a few samples of this study predate the infection). Cell type and time point are not known.

The chain uses TRBV29-1 and TRBJ2-1; 9 bases match TRBD2. CDR1 is SQVTM, CDR2 ANQGSEA, per germline. This CDR3 has 13 amino acids. V shed 4 bases and J 5 bases; nucleotides not matched to a gene: 3. CDR3 bases: TGCAGCGTTGCGGGCGGGGGGGACAATGAGCAGTTCTTC. This gives the protein CSVAGGGDNEQFF.

The CDR3 loop reads CASSVPTGKGGANVLTF. CDR3 coding DNA: TGTGCCAGCAGCGTACCGACAGGGAAAGGTGGGGCCAACGTCCTGACTTTC. The chain combines TRBV9 with TRBJ2-6, with 7 bases fitting TRBD1. Unmatched junction bases numbered 7, after V lost 1 base and J lost 3 bases. Germline CDR1 SGDLS, CDR2 YYNGEE. The CDR3 is 17 residues long.

This clonotype has only a few counts. The V and J genes are TRBV9 and TRBJ2-1; D is perhaps TRBD1 or TRBD2 (6 bases each). This CDR3 has 16 residues. With 2 bases removed from V and 8 bases from J, the gap between germline ends came to 20 bases. CDR1 is SGDLS, CDR2 YYNGEE, per germline. The CDR3 loop reads CASSVGSGGGRDEQFF. Written as DNA, the CDR3 is TGTGCCAGCAGCGTCGGTAGCGGAGGGGGTCGGGATGAGCAGTTCTTC.

The chain joins TRBV20-1 to TRBJ1-1, with a possible D match to TRBD1 (5 bases). The germline CDR1 and CDR2 sequences are DFQATT and SNEGSKA (reference sequence). Trimming took off 5 bases at V and 6 bases at J, with 13 bases between the two ends. This CDR3 region has 12 residues. CDR3 nucleotides: TGCAGTGCTCCCTGGGGGGATGCTGAAGCTTTCTTT. Protein: CSAPWGDAEAFF.

Ten or more counts support this clonotype. This chain links TRBV7-8 with TRBJ1-5; possibly TRBD1 for D (5 bases). CDR1 and CDR2 from the germline V gene are SGHVS and FQNEAQ. Trimming left V 2 bases short and J 5 bases short, with 19 bases between. The CDR3 consists of 17 residues. The CDR3 region is CASSLTMGGRVDQPQHF. CDR3 DNA: TGTGCCAGCAGCTTAACTATGGGCGGCAGGGTGGATCAGCCCCAGCATTTT.

CDR3 amino acids: CASSLLGTSGNTGELFF. The CDR3, as DNA: TGTGCCAGCAGCCTCCTCGGGACTAGCGGTAACACCGGGGAGCTGTTTTTT. The chain uses TRBV7-6 and TRBJ2-2; 11 bases line up with TRBD2. J was trimmed by 2 bases and V by 5 bases; bases with no gene match: 7. Germline V lookup: CDR1 SGHVS, CDR2 FNYEAQ. The CDR3 has 17 residues.

The rearrangement uses TRBV4-2 and TRBJ2-7; 10 nucleotides line up with TRBD2. The germline V gene has CDR1 LGHNA and CDR2 YNFKEQ. This CDR3 has 16 amino acids. With 1 base clipped from V and 2 bases from J, the junction kept 5 bases outside the gene matches. CDR3 sequence: CASSQVPGLATYEQYF. In DNA form, the CDR3 reads TGTGCCAGCAGCCAAGTTCCGGGACTAGCGACCTACGAGCAGTACTTC.

The CDR3 sequence is CASSLHLGQYEQYF. Here the CDR3 DNA reads TGTGCCAGCAGCTTACACCTCGGGCAGTACGAGCAGTACTTC. The V and J genes are TRBV7-2 and TRBJ2-7; the D is unclear. Germline values: CDR1 SGHTA, CDR2 FQGNSA. Trimming took 2 bases from V and 4 from J, leaving 12 bases between them. The CDR3 covers 14 residues.

The rearrangement links TRBV29-1 to TRBJ1-1; D call uncertain. Germline CDR1 SQVTM, CDR2 ANQGSEA. The CDR3 sequence is 12 residues long. V was pared by 7 bases and J by 1 base, with 10 bases between. This CDR3 reads CSGFLQNTEAFF. CDR3 nucleotide sequence: TGCAGCGGCTTCCTACAGAACACTGAAGCTTTCTTT.

This clonotype was seen a handful of times. CDR3 DNA sequence: TGTGCCAGTAGTTCAGCATACGGCAGTGGAAACACCATATATTTT. Translated, it gives CASSSAYGSGNTIYF. The rearrangement links TRBV19 to TRBJ1-3; D unclear. The CDR3 is 15 residues long. CDR1 LNHDA and CDR2 SQIVND come from the germline V gene (reference sequence). V lost 5 bases to trimming and J lost 3 bases, with 14 bases between them. The full variable domain, its missing parts supplied by reference TRBV19 and TRBJ1-3, is DGGITQSPKYLFRKEGQNVTLSCEQNLNHDAMYWYRQDPGQGLRLIYYSQIVNDFQKGDIAEGYSVSREKKESFPLTVTSAQKNPTAFYLCASSSAYGSGNTIYFGEGSWLTVV.

The V call is TRBV9, the J call TRBJ2-3, with D possibly being TRBD2 (7 bases). Deletions cut 0 bases from V and 2 bases from J, with 19 bases between. The germline V gene encodes CDR1 SGDLS and CDR2 YYNGEE. The length of the CDR3 is 18 residues. CDR3 sequence (DNA): TGTGCCAGCAGCGTAGACACATCTACCGGGGGGCCCACAGATACGCAGTATTTT. Translation: CASSVDTSTGGPTDTQYF.

The chain links TRBV5-6 to TRBJ1-5; D ambiguous. Looked up from germline, CDR1 is SGHDT and CDR2 is YYEEEE. The CDR3 is 17 amino acids. The V and J ends lost 3 bases and 3 bases respectively, with 19 bases between them. The CDR3 DNA reads TGTGCCAGCAGCTATTCATACCAAGACGTACACAATCAGCCCCAGCATTTT. As protein: CASSYSYQDVHNQPQHF. Together with reference TRBV5-6 and TRBJ1-5, the CDR3 gives the full variable domain: DAGVTQSPTHLIKTRGQQVTLRCSPKSGHDTVSWYQQALGQGPQFIFQYYEEEERQRGNFPDRFSGHQFPNYSSELNVNALLLGDSALYLCASSYSYQDVHNQPQHFGDGTRLSIL.

This clonotype was seen more than once but under ten times. The chain carries TRBV20-1 and TRBJ2-7, with 7 positions matching TRBD1. CDR3 size: 14 residues. Per germline, CDR1 DFQATT and CDR2 SNEGSKA (reference sequence). Losses at the gene ends were 0 bases for V and 3 bases for J; bases not matched to a gene: 5. CDR3 in DNA: TGCAGTGCTAGAGATGGGGACAGTAACTACGAGCAGTACTTC. Its protein is CSARDGDSNYEQYF.

The table lists this clonotype with a few counts. The chain links TRBV19 to TRBJ1-1, with a weak D call TRBD1 (6 bases). CDR1 and CDR2 from the germline V gene are LNHDA and SQIVND (reference sequence). V gave up 5 bases and J gave up 4 bases, with 14 bases separating them. The CDR3 extends over 14 amino acids. CDR3 DNA: TGTGCCAGTAGTGGCCGTCCGGACAGCACTGAAGCTTTCTTT. This sequence encodes CASSGRPDSTEAFF.

The chain recombines TRBV9 with TRBJ1-1; no clear D gene. With 0 bases removed from V and 1 base from J, the gap between germline ends came to 7 bases. CDR1 SGDLS and CDR2 YYNGEE come from the germline V gene. The CDR3 is 14 residues long. CDR3 in amino acids: CASSVVDGNTEAFF. CDR3 nucleotides: TGTGCCAGCAGCGTAGTGGACGGGAACACTGAAGCTTTCTTT.

The chain carries TRBV9 and TRBJ1-5; D is uncertain. This CDR3 has 13 residues. Trimming stripped 0 bases from V and 4 bases from J, with 5 bases between. Germline CDR1 and CDR2: SGDLS and YYNGEE. The CDR3 loop is CASSVENNQPQHF. In nucleotides, the CDR3 is TGTGCCAGCAGCGTAGAGAATAATCAGCCCCAGCATTTT.

The chain joins TRBV12-3 or TRBV12-4 to TRBJ1-1; the D gene is possibly TRBD1 (6 bases). Trimming pared 6 bases from V and 4 bases from J, leaving 12 bases between. The CDR3 totals 13 residues. The CDR3 is CASRPGVGTEAFF. The CDR3 DNA follows: TGTGCCAGCAGGCCAGGGGTGGGCACTGAAGCTTTCTTT.

The sample holds a few counts of this clonotype. The chain recombines TRBV7-6 with TRBJ2-7; 8 nucleotides align to TRBD1. Germline CDR1 and CDR2: SGHVS and FNYEAQ. This CDR3 region has 17 residues. V shed 1 base, J shed 3 bases, and the junction held 11 bases outside the gene matches. As DNA, the CDR3 is TGTGCCAGCAGCTTAGGGTTAATCGGACAGGGATTCTACGAGCAGTACTTC. Translation: CASSLGLIGQGFYEQYF.

V and J are TRBV4-3 and TRBJ2-7; 8 bases agree with TRBD2. CDR3 length equals 15 residues. V lost 0 bases and J lost 6; bases outside the gene matches: 7. CDR1 LGHNA and CDR2 YSLEER come from the germline V gene. The CDR3 is CASSQDSGRVTEQYF. The CDR3 bases are TGCGCCAGCAGCCAAGACAGCGGGAGAGTTACCGAGCAGTACTTC.